This entry lists 30 T cell receptor beta chains sequenced from one sample in a study of CD8 T cells in ankylosing spondylitis. TCRdb independently ran MiXCR on the 5' RACE reads; one entry per CDR3 protein. The sample consists of hundreds of thousands of distinct CDR3 sequences, about 20% of them appearing once. Sequencing was performed on blood, either unsorted or a sorted T cell fraction (not recorded which). All receptors come from a female donor with ankylosing spondylitis or in good health (not recorded which).

This clonotype was observed a handful of times. The V call is TRBV29-1, the J call TRBJ1-2; 7 nucleotides line up with TRBD1. J lost 4 bases, V lost 5 bases, and 25 bases had no gene match. Germline values: CDR1 SQVTM, CDR2 ANQGSEA. CDR3 length: 19 residues. CDR3 protein: CSVLPLGSIGTEPLYGYTF. The DNA of the CDR3 is TGCAGCGTTCTCCCCCTAGGGTCTATAGGGACAGAACCACTCTATGGCTACACCTTC. Full variable domain (rest looked up from reference TRBV29-1 and TRBJ1-2): SAVISQKPSRDICQRGTSLTIQCQVDSQVTMMFWYRQQPGQSLTLIATANQGSEATYESGFVIDKFPISRPNLTFSTLTVSNMSPEDSSIYLCSVLPLGSIGTEPLYGYTFGSGTRLTVV.

The chain joins TRBV20-1 to TRBJ1-2; D is unresolved. Germline assignment: CDR1 DFQATT and CDR2 SNEGSKA (reference sequence). The CDR3 is 11 amino acids. The ends were cut back, 6 bases at V and 6 bases at J, with 11 bases in the middle. CDR3 coding DNA: TGCAGTGCACTCTTCCGGAATGGCTACACCTTC. This encodes CSALFRNGYTF.

The sample holds a few counts of this clonotype. This chain connects TRBV10-2 to TRBJ2-1; 7 nucleotides align to TRBD1. The germline V gene encodes CDR1 WSHSY and CDR2 SAAADI. The CDR3 is 15 residues long. With 8 bases clipped from V and 6 bases from J, the junction kept 13 bases outside the gene matches. This chain's CDR3 is CASGVGGQGSNEQFF. CDR3 DNA: TGCGCCAGCGGTGTAGGGGGCCAGGGGTCCAATGAGCAGTTCTTC.

The chain recombines TRBV28 with TRBJ2-7; 9 bases agree with TRBD1. V lost 8 bases to trimming and J lost 4 bases; unmatched junction nucleotides: 18. CDR1 and CDR2 (germline): MDHEN, SYDVKM. CDR3 size: 17 residues. The CDR3 loop is CASGTGSLRRPLYEQYF. CDR3 in DNA: TGTGCCAGCGGGACAGGGTCTCTCCGACGACCTCTTTACGAGCAGTACTTC. The entire variable domain, with the rest obtained from reference TRBV28 and TRBJ2-7, is as follows: DVKVTQSSRYLVKRTGEKVFLECVQDMDHENMFWYRQDPGLGLRLIYFSYDVKMKEKGDIPEGYSVSREKKERFSLILESASTNQTSMYLCASGTGSLRRPLYEQYFGPGTRLTVT.

The chain links TRBV12-3 or TRBV12-4 to TRBJ2-1; the match to TRBD2 covers 9 bases. The CDR3 runs to 16 residues. With V trimmed by 3 bases and J by 5 bases, 8 bases remained unmatched. The CDR3 loop is CASSLPIAGVNNEQFF. CDR3 sequence (DNA): TGTGCCAGCAGTTTGCCGATAGCGGGAGTAAACAATGAGCAGTTCTTC.

In the case of this clonotype: A read error may produce the germline difference seen at one junction end. J is TRBJ2-1 and V is TRBV7-7, with TRBD2 matching 9 bases. CDR3 size: 15 residues. In germline, CDR1 is SSHAT, CDR2 FNYEAQ (reference sequence). CDR3 sequence: CASSLGASGTGEQFF. The DNA of the CDR3 is TGTGCTAGCAGCTTAGGAGCTAGCGGGACCGGTGAGCAGTTCTTC.

Comments on this clonotype: An end of the junction differs from the germline gene, which may be a read error. This sequence joins TRBV7-2 and TRBJ1-5; tentatively, D is TRBD1 (6 bases). This CDR3 is built from 14 residues. Germline V CDR1 and CDR2: SGHTA, FQGNSA. This CDR3 is CASSLQGSNQPHHF. The CDR3 bases are TGTGCCAGCAGCTTACAGGGGAGCAATCAGCCCCATCATTTT. Full variable domain (outside the CDR3, taken from reference TRBV7-2 and TRBJ1-5): GAGVSQSPSNKVTEKGKDVELRCDPISGHTALYWYRQSLGQGLEFLIYFQGNSAPDKSGLPSDRFSAERTGGSVSTLTIQRTQQEDSAVYLCASSLQGSNQPHHFGDGTRLSIL.

Ten or more counts support this clonotype. This chain uses TRBV29-1 with TRBJ2-1; D gene ambiguous. Germline lookup yields CDR1 SQVTM and CDR2 ANQGSEA. The V gene lost 4 bases and the J gene lost 6 bases, with 19 bases spanning the gap. This CDR3 comprises 15 residues. CDR3 DNA: TGCAGCGTTGGGGCAACTTCCGACCGACTCAATGAGCAGTTCTTC. Encoded protein: CSVGATSDRLNEQFF.

J is TRBJ1-2 and V is TRBV29-1, with D uncertain. V was cut by 0 bases and J by 7 bases, with 12 bases left in between. This CDR3 has 13 residues. Germline V gene lookup returns CDR1 SQVTM and CDR2 ANQGSEA. The CDR3 sequence is CSVEETAAAGYTF. CDR3 DNA: TGCAGCGTTGAAGAAACAGCCGCTGCTGGCTACACCTTC. The entire variable domain, with the rest obtained from reference TRBV29-1 and TRBJ1-2, is as follows: SAVISQKPSRDICQRGTSLTIQCQVDSQVTMMFWYRQQPGQSLTLIATANQGSEATYESGFVIDKFPISRPNLTFSTLTVSNMSPEDSSIYLCSVEETAAAGYTFGSGTRLTVV.

The gene calls are TRBV6-1 and TRBJ2-3; TRBD2 might be the D (5 bases). CDR3 size: 14 residues. Germline lookup yields CDR1 MNHNS and CDR2 SASEGT. Deletions cut 7 bases from V and 1 base from J, with 12 bases between. In DNA form, the CDR3 reads TGTGCCAGCACCCCCGGGATGGGCACAGATACGCAGTATTTT. As protein: CASTPGMGTDTQYF.

There are many counts of this clonotype. The J gene is TRBJ2-1, the V gene TRBV7-2; 7 bases line up with TRBD1. The junction had 6 bases not matched to a gene; V was cut back by 6 bases and J by 1 base. The CDR3 length is 15 residues. Per the germline V gene, CDR1 is SGHTA and CDR2 is FQGNSA. The CDR3 sequence: CASSPTGPSYNEQFF. The CDR3 DNA reads as TGTGCCAGCAGTCCGACAGGGCCTTCCTACAATGAGCAGTTCTTC.

This clonotype has only a few counts. The gene calls are TRBV3-1 and TRBJ1-1, with a tentative D call TRBD1 (5 bases). Per germline, CDR1 LGHDT and CDR2 YNNKEL (reference sequence). Trimming left V 6 bases short and J 1 base short, with 18 bases between. CDR3 size: 16 residues. The CDR3 reads CASRPAGGGQNTEAFF. The CDR3 DNA is TGTGCCAGCAGACCCGCCGGGGGAGGGCAGAACACTGAAGCTTTCTTT.

This clonotype was seen at least ten times. V gene TRBV12-3 or TRBV12-4 combines with J gene TRBJ2-7; D is undetermined. The CDR3 is 14 amino acids. V was shortened by 0 bases and J by 1 base, with 7 bases between the two germline ends. CDR3 bases: TGTGCCAGCAGTTTAGCCCAACTATCCTACGAGCAGTACTTC. It codes for CASSLAQLSYEQYF.

V and J are TRBV20-1 and TRBJ2-2; D uncertain. Germline V gives CDR1 DFQATT, CDR2 SNEGSKA (reference sequence). V gave up 5 bases and J gave up 2 bases, with 12 bases separating them. The CDR3 runs 14 residues. The CDR3: CSAFPSTNTGELFF. The CDR3 DNA reads TGCAGTGCTTTTCCTTCGACTAACACCGGGGAGCTGTTTTTT.

This clonotype turned up a few times. The chain is built from TRBV7-8 and TRBJ2-1; 8 bases are a match to TRBD2. From germline, CDR1 is SGHVS and CDR2 FQNEAQ. Trimming cost V 3 bases and J 11 bases; bases outside gene matches: 3. The CDR3 consists of 12 residues. The CDR3 DNA reads TGTGCCAGCAGCTTTCGACTAGCGCAGCAGTTCTTC. Protein sequence: CASSFRLAQQFF. The variable domain in full, with the rest retrieved from reference TRBV7-8 and TRBJ2-1, is GAGVSQSPRYKVAKRGQDVALRCDPISGHVSLFWYQQALGQGPEFLTYFQNEAQLDKSGLPSDRFFAERPEGSVSTLKIQRTQQEDSAVYLCASSFRLAQQFFGPGTRLTVL.

The chain uses TRBV10-3 and TRBJ1-4; unclear D gene. V lost 2 bases, J lost 7 bases, and 2 bases lay in between. This CDR3 region has 11 residues. Per germline, CDR1 ENHRY and CDR2 SYGVKD. Here the CDR3 DNA reads TGTGCCATCAGTGAGAGTGAAAAACTGTTTTTT. The encoded protein is CAISESEKLFF.

The genes are TRBV29-1 and TRBJ2-3; D not certain. V was pared by 3 bases and J by 3 bases, with 7 bases between. The germline V gene encodes CDR1 SQVTM and CDR2 ANQGSEA. The CDR3 loop spans 12 amino acids. For the CDR3, the DNA is TGCAGCGTTGATCCTCATACAGATACGCAGTATTTT. It is translated as CSVDPHTDTQYF.

In this sample, this clonotype turned up once. A much larger clonotype is one base distant, so this may be a read error. The chain has TRBV5-1 and TRBJ2-7; 9 positions agree with TRBD1. CDR1 and CDR2 (germline): SGHRS, YFSETQ. This CDR3 contains 14 residues. The CDR3 region is CASSEILQGAEHYF. For the CDR3, the DNA is TGCGCCAGCAGCGAAATACTACAGGGGGCAGAGCATTACTTC.

This clonotype was found a few times. The gene calls are TRBV20-1 and TRBJ2-1, with 9 nucleotides matching TRBD2. CDR3 length: 14 residues. The trim removed 7 bases at V and 4 bases at J, leaving 8 bases unmatched. CDR1 is DFQATT, CDR2 SNEGSKA, per germline (reference sequence). DNA of the CDR3: TGCAGTGTGGTGGCTAGCGGGATATACAATGAGCAGTTCTTC. This encodes CSVVASGIYNEQFF.

The V call is TRBV28, the J call TRBJ2-1, with 9 nucleotides matching TRBD2. Germline trimming cut 7 bases from V and 8 bases from J; bases unmatched to any gene: 6. The V gene's germline CDR1 is MDHEN and CDR2 SYDVKM. The CDR3 covers 13 residues. The CDR3, as DNA: TGTGCCAGCATGGTAGCGGGAGTCCATGAGCAGTTCTTC. Amino acids: CASMVAGVHEQFF.

In this sample, this clonotype turned up a few times. The chain has TRBV29-1 and TRBJ2-7, with D possibly matching TRBD2 (6 bases). The germline V and J ends were trimmed by 6 bases and 0 bases, with 18 bases remaining between them. Germline CDR1 is SQVTM and CDR2 is ANQGSEA. CDR3 length equals 15 residues. CDR3 loop: CSVRGATIHSYEQYF. The CDR3, as DNA: TGCAGCGTGCGCGGGGCGACTATCCACTCCTACGAGCAGTACTTC.

This chain joins TRBV20-1 and TRBJ1-5; no reliable D call. V lost 5 bases to trimming and J lost 5 bases, with 10 bases between them. Germline CDR1 is DFQATT and CDR2 is SNEGSKA (reference sequence). The CDR3 has 12 amino acids. CDR3 amino acids: CSAGERDQPQHF. The CDR3 DNA sequence: TGCAGTGCTGGGGAGCGGGATCAGCCCCAGCATTTT.

The chain joins TRBV7-8 to TRBJ2-7, with a weak D call TRBD2 (6 bases). There are 13 residues in the CDR3. Germline CDR1 reads SGHVS; CDR2 reads FQNEAQ. V was clipped by 3 bases and J by 6 bases, with 12 bases between them. CDR3 coding DNA: TGTGCCAGCAGCTTGACTAGGCTTGGCGAGCAGTACTTC. It codes for CASSLTRLGEQYF.

This clonotype was seen more than once but under ten times. The CDR3 sequence: CASVEGVRLNTEAFF. The CDR3 region has the DNA TGCGCCAGCGTGGAGGGTGTACGGTTGAACACTGAAGCTTTCTTT. This chain connects TRBV10-2 to TRBJ1-1; D ambiguous. This CDR3 contains 15 residues. The V gene's germline CDR1 is WSHSY and CDR2 SAAADI. Trimming left V 8 bases short and J 0 bases short, with 16 bases between.

This clonotype is a singleton in its sample. This chain links TRBV9 with TRBJ2-1; possibly TRBD1 for D (6 bases). Trimming removed 0 bases from V and 7 bases from J, with 11 bases in between. This CDR3 is 14 amino acids long. Germline CDR1 is SGDLS and CDR2 is YYNGEE. The CDR3 reads CASSVARGKNEQFF. For the CDR3, the DNA is TGTGCCAGCAGCGTAGCCAGGGGTAAAAATGAGCAGTTCTTC.

The table lists this clonotype with a few counts. J is TRBJ2-1 and V is TRBV20-1; 12 positions agree with TRBD2. J gave up 4 bases and V 7 bases, and 8 bases lay outside the gene matches. The germline gives CDR1 DFQATT, CDR2 SNEGSKA (reference sequence). The CDR3 spans 15 residues. As DNA, the CDR3 is TGCAGTGGGACTAGCGGGGCCCAGTATTACAATGAGCAGTTCTTC. Translation gives CSGTSGAQYYNEQFF.

In this sample, this clonotype turned up many times. The chain is built from TRBV29-1 and TRBJ2-3, with 7 bases that match TRBD1. V shed 5 bases, J shed 3 bases, and the junction held 5 bases outside the gene matches. The germline gives CDR1 SQVTM, CDR2 ANQGSEA. The CDR3 spans 13 residues. For the CDR3, the DNA is TGCAGCGTTAGAGGGGGCTTAACAGATACGCAGTATTTT. Translated, it gives CSVRGGLTDTQYF.

This clonotype has more than one count but fewer than ten. The chain has TRBV12-3 or TRBV12-4 and TRBJ2-1; the match to TRBD2 covers 10 bases. This CDR3 comprises 15 residues. V was pared by 7 bases and J by 2 bases, with 5 bases of the junction left unmatched. CDR3 amino acids: CASIRLAGPYNEQFF. CDR3 bases: TGTGCCAGCATCCGACTAGCGGGTCCCTACAATGAGCAGTTCTTC.

The chain is built from TRBV7-9 and TRBJ2-2; D possibly corresponds to TRBD1 (5 bases). V lost 4 bases and J 3 bases, leaving 15 bases between the germline ends. Germline lookup yields CDR1 SEHNR and CDR2 FQNEAQ (reference sequence). CDR3 length equals 16 residues. The CDR3 region has the DNA TGTGCCAGCAGCTCACAGGCGATGTTGGACACCGGGGAGCTGTTTTTT. The encoded protein is CASSSQAMLDTGELFF.

V usage is TRBV4-3 and J usage is TRBJ2-7, with TRBD2 as a possible D gene (6 bases). This CDR3 is built from 14 residues. Germline assignment: CDR1 LGHNA and CDR2 YSLEER. Trimming took 0 bases from V and 6 from J, leaving 12 bases between them. The DNA of the CDR3 is TGCGCCAGCAGCCAAGATATAAGGAGGGCCGAGCAGTACTTC. Its translation is CASSQDIRRAEQYF.